The source of this T cell receptor (beta chain) is a study of T cells in Graves' hyperthyroidism and ophthalmopathy. Whole-study findings and limits: The majority of expanded thyroid clonotypes above 0.001 also appeared in blood.

This clonotype was detected a few times. Antigen: not known. The investigators amplified TCR beta CDR3 regions from RNA transcripts. The TCR CDR3 first-round RT-PCR relied on the HTBI primer set. TCRdb re-called the multiplex PCR reads with MiXCR, one entry per CDR3 protein. Of 490,000 or so distinct CDR3 sequences listed, 15% to 20% are singletons. CDR1 is LGHNA, CDR2 YSLEER, per germline. V dropped 4 bases and J dropped 8 bases, with 15 bases sitting between them. The CDR3 totals 14 residues. Each ophthalmopathy patient scored at least 3 on the Clinical Activity Score and at least 4 on NOSPECS grade, with duration under 3 months. Diagnosis rested on symptoms, serum thyroxine and TRAb, thyroid ultrasound, and orbital computed tomography.

The V and J genes are TRBV4-3 and TRBJ2-1, with a possible D match to TRBD2 (5 bases). Sequenced: blood. This receptor was taken from a young woman with Graves' ophthalmopathy. The CDR3 DNA reads TGCGCCAGCAGCCGCGGGTCTCCCCTGGATGAGCAGTTCTTC. Translation: CASSRGSPLDEQFF.